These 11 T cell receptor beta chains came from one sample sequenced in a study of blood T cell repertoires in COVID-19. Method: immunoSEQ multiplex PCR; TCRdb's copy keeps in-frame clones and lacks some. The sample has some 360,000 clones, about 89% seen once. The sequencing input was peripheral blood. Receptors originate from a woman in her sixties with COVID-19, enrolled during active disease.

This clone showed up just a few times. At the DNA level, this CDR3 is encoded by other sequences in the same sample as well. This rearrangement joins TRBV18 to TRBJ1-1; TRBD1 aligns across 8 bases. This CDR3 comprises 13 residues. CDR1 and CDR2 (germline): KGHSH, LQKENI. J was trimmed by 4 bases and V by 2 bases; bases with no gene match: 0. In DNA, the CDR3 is TGTGCCAGCTCACCAGACAGGGGCACTGAAGCTTTCTTT. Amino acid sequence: CASSPDRGTEAFF.

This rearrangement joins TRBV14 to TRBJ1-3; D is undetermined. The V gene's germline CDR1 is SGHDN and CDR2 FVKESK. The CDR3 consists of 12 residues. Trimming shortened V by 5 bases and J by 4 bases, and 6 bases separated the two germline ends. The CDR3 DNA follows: TGTGCCAGCAGCTCCCAGGGAAACACCATATATTTT. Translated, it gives CASSSQGNTIYF.

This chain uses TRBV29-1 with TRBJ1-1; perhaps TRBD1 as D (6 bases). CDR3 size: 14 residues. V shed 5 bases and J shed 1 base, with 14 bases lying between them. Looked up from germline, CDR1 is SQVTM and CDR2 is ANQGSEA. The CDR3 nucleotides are TGCAGCGTTAAAGGGGGGGGTGGGAACACTGAAGCTTTCTTT. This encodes CSVKGGGGNTEAFF. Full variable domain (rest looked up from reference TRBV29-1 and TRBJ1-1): SAVISQKPSRDICQRGTSLTIQCQVDSQVTMMFWYRQQPGQSLTLIATANQGSEATYESGFVIDKFPISRPNLTFSTLTVSNMSPEDSSIYLCSVKGGGGNTEAFFGQGTRLTVV.

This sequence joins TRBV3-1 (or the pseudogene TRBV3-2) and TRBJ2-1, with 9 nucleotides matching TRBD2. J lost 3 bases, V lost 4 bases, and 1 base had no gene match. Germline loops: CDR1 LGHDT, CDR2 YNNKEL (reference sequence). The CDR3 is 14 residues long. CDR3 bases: TGTGCCAGCAGCCGACTAGCGGACTACAATGAGCAGTTCTTC. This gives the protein CASSRLADYNEQFF.

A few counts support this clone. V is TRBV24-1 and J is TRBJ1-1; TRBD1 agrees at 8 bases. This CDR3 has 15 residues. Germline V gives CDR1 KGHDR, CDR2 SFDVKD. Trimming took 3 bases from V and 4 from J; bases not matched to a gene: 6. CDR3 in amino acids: CATSDGQGLSTEAFF. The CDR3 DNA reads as TGTGCCACCAGTGATGGACAGGGCTTGAGCACTGAAGCTTTCTTT.

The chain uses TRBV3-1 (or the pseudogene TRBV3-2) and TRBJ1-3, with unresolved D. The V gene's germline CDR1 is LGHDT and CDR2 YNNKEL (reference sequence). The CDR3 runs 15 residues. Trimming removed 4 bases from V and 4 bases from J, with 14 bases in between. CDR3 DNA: TGTGCCAGCAGCCGCCGGTCCCAGGCGGGAAACACCATATATTTT. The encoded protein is CASSRRSQAGNTIYF.

In nucleotides, the CDR3 is TGTGCCAGCAGCGTAGGGGGGCTTGGAAATTCACCCCTCCACTTT. Translation gives CASSVGGLGNSPLHF. The genes are TRBV9 and TRBJ1-6; D possibly corresponds to TRBD1 (6 bases). The V gene's germline CDR1 is SGDLS and CDR2 YYNGEE. CDR3 length: 15 residues. Trimming took 0 bases from V and 7 from J, leaving 11 bases between them.

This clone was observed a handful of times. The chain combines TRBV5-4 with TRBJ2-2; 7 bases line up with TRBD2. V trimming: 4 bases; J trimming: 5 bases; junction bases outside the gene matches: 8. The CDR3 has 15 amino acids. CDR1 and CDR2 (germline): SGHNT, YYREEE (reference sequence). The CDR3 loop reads CASSPAGRVTGELFF. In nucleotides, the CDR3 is TGTGCCAGCAGCCCGGCAGGGAGGGTGACCGGGGAGCTGTTTTTT. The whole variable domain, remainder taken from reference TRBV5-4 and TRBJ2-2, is ETGVTQSPTHLIKTRGQQVTLRCSSQSGHNTVSWYQQALGQGPQFIFQYYREEENGRGNFPPRFSGLQFPNYSSELNVNALELDDSALYLCASSPAGRVTGELFFGEGSRLTVL.

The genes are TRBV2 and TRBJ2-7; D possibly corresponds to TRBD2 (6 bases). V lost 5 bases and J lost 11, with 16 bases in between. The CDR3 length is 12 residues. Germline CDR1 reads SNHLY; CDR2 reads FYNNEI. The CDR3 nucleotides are TGTGCCAGCAGTCGGGACCGGGAGTTGGAGTACTTC. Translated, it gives CASSRDRELEYF.

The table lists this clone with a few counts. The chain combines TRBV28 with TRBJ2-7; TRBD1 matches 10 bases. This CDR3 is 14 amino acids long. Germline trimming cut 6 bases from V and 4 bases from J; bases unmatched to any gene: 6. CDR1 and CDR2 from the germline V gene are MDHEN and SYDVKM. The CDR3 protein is CASRKDRGNYEQYF. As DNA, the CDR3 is TGTGCCAGCAGAAAGGACAGGGGGAATTACGAGCAGTACTTC.

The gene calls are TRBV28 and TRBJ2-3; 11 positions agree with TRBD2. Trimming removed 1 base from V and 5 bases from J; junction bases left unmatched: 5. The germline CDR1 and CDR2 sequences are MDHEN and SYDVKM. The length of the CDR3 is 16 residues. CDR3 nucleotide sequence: TGTGCCAGCAGTTTATCCCTAGCGGGGGGAAAAGATACGCAGTATTTT. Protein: CASSLSLAGGKDTQYF.